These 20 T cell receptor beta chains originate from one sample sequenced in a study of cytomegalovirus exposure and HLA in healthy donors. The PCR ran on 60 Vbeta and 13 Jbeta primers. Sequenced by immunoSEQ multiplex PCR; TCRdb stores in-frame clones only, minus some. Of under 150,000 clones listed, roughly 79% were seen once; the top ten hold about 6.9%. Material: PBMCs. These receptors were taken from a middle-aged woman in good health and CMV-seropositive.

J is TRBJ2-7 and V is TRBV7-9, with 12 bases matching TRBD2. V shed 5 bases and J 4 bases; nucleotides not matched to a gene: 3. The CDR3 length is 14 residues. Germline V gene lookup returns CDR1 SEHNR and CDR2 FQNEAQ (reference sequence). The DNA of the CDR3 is TGTGCCAGCAGCACTAGCGGGGGGCGGTACGAGCAGTACTTC. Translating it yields CASSTSGGRYEQYF.

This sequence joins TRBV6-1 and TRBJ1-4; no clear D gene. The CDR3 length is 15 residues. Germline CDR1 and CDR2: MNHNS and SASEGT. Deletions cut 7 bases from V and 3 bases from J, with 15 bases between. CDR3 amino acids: CASTETGGANEKLFF. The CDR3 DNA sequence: TGTGCCAGCACGGAGACGGGAGGTGCTAATGAAAAACTGTTTTTT.

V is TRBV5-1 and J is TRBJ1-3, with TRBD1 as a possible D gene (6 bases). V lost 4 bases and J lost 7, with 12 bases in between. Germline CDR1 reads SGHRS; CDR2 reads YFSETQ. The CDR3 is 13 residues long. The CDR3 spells CASSPTGLNTIYF. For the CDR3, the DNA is TGCGCCAGCAGCCCTACAGGGTTGAACACCATATATTTT.

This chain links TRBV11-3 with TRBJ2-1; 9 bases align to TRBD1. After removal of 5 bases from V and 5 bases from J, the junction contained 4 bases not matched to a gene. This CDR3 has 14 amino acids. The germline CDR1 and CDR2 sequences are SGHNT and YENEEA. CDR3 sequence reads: CASSPGTGNNEQFF. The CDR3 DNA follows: TGTGCCAGCAGCCCAGGGACAGGGAACAATGAGCAGTTCTTC.

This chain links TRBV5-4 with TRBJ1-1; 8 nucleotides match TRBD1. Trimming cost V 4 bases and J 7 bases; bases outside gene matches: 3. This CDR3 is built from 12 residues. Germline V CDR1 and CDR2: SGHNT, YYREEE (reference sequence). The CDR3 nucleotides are TGTGCCAGCAGCCCACAGGGGGGTGAAGCTTTCTTT. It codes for CASSPQGGEAFF. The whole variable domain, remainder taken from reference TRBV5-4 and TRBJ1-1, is ETGVTQSPTHLIKTRGQQVTLRCSSQSGHNTVSWYQQALGQGPQFIFQYYREEENGRGNFPPRFSGLQFPNYSSELNVNALELDDSALYLCASSPQGGEAFFGQGTRLTVV.

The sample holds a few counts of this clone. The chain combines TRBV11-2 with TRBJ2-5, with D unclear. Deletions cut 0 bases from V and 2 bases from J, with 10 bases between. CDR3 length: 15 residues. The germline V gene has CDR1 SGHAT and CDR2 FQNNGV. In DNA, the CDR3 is TGTGCCAGCAGCTTAGATTCGACTCCACAAGAGACCCAGTACTTC. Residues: CASSLDSTPQETQYF.

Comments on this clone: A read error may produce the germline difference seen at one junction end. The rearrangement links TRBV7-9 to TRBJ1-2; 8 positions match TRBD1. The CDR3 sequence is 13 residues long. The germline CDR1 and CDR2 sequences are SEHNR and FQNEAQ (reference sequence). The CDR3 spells CSSSPTGAYGYTF. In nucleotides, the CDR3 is TGTTCCAGCAGCCCGACAGGGGCTTATGGCTACACCTTC.

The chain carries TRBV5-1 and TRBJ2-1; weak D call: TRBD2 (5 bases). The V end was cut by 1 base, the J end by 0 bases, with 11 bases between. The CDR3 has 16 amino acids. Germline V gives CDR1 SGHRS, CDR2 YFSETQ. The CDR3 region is CASSLTLAISYNEQFF. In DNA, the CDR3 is TGCGCCAGCAGCTTGACCCTAGCAATCTCCTACAATGAGCAGTTCTTC.

The CDR3 here is CASSQQRGLEEQYF. The DNA for the CDR3 is TGTGCCAGCTCACAGCAAAGGGGGCTTGAAGAGCAGTACTTC. This sequence joins TRBV18 and TRBJ2-7, with 7 bases matching TRBD1. The CDR3 runs to 14 residues. The V and J ends lost 4 bases and 7 bases, in that order; junction bases with no gene match: 10. In germline, CDR1 is KGHSH, CDR2 LQKENI.

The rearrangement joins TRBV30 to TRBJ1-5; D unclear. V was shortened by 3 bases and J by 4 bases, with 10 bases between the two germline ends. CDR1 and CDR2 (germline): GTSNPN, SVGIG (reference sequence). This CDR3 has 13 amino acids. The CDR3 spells CAWSKGANQPQHF. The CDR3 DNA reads TGTGCCTGGAGCAAGGGAGCGAATCAGCCCCAGCATTTT.

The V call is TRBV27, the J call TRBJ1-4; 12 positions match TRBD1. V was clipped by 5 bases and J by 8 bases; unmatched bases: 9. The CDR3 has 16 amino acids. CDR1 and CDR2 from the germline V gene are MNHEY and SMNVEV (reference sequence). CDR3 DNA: TGTGCCAGCAGTGCCGCGGGACAGGGGGCAAGGGAAAAACTGTTTTTT. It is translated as CASSAAGQGAREKLFF.

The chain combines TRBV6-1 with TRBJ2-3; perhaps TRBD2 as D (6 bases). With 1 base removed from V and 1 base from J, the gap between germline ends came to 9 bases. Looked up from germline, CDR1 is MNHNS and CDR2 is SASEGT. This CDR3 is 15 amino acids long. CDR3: CASSEGLAGTDTQYF. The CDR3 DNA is TGTGCCAGCAGTGAAGGGTTAGCGGGCACAGATACGCAGTATTTT.

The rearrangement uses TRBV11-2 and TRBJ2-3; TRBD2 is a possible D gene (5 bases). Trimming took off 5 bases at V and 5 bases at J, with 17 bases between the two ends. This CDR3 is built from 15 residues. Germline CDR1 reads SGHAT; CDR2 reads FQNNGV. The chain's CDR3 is CASSQAAIRIDTQYF. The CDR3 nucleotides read TGTGCCAGCAGCCAAGCGGCAATTCGTATAGATACGCAGTATTTT.

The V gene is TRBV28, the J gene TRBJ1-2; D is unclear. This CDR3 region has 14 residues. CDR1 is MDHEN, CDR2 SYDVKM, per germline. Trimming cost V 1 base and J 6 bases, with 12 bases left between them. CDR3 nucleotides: TGTGCCAGCAGTTTATCTTGGGGAGTAAATGGCTACACCTTC. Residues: CASSLSWGVNGYTF.

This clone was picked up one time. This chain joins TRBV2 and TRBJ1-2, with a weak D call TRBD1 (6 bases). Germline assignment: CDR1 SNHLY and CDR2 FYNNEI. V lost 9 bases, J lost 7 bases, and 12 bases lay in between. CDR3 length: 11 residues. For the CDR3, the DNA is TGTGCCAGACAGGGTTTTAGTGGCTACACCTTC. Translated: CARQGFSGYTF. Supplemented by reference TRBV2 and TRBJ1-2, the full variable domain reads EPEVTQTPSHQVTQMGQEVILRCVPISNHLYFYWYRQILGQKVEFLVSFYNNEISEKSEIFDDQFSVERPDGSNFTLKIRSTKLEDSAMYFCARQGFSGYTFGSGTRLTVV.

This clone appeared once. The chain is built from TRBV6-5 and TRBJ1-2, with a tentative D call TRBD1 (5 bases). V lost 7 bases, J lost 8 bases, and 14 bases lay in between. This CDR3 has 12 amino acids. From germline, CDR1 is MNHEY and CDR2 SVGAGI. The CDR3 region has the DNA TGTGCCAGCACCGGCCGGGGGAGCGGCTACACCTTC. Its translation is CASTGRGSGYTF.

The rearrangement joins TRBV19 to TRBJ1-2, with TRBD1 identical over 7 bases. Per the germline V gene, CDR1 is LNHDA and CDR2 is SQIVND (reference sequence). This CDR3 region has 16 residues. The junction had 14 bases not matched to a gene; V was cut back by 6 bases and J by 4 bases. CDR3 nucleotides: TGTGCCAGTAGCGACCAGGGGGTGTTAATGAGCTATGGCTACACCTTC. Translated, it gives CASSDQGVLMSYGYTF.

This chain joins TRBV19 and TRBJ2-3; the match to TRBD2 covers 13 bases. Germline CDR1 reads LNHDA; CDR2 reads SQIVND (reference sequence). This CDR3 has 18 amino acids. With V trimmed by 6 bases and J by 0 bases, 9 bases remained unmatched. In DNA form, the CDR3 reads TGTGCCAGTAGCCTCGGACTAGCGGGGGCCGATAGCACAGATACGCAGTATTTT. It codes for CASSLGLAGADSTDTQYF. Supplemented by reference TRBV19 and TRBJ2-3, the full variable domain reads DGGITQSPKYLFRKEGQNVTLSCEQNLNHDAMYWYRQDPGQGLRLIYYSQIVNDFQKGDIAEGYSVSREKKESFPLTVTSAQKNPTAFYLCASSLGLAGADSTDTQYFGPGTRLTVL.

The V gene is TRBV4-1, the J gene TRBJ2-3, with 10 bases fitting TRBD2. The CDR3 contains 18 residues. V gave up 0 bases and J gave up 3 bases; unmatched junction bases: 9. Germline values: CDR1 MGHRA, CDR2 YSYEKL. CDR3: CASSQDWLAGAATDTQYF. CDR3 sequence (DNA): TGCGCCAGCAGCCAAGATTGGCTAGCGGGGGCCGCAACAGATACGCAGTATTTT.

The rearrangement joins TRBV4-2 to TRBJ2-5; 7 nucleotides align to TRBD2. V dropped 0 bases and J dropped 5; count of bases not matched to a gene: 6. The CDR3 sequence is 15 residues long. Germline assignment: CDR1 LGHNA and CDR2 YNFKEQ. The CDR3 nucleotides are TGTGCCAGCAGCCAAGATCAGCGGGGAGGTGAGACCCAGTACTTC. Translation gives CASSQDQRGGETQYF.